Listed below are T cell receptor beta chains from one sample, sequenced in a study of blood T cell repertoires in COVID-19. Sequencing used immunoSEQ multiplex PCR; TCRdb keeps in-frame clones, though not all of them. The sample records around 280,000 clones, about 90% being singletons. Sequenced: peripheral blood. The receptors were gathered from a woman in her fifties or sixties who had recovered from COVID-19. The CDR3 runs from the conserved cysteine through the conserved F or W. D genes are given only for firm matches. Only part of the rows carry a size: once, few, many, or a class if the clone is expanded.

clone size | D gene | J gene | CDR3 length | V gene | CDR3 protein | CDR3 DNA
. | . | TRBJ1-1 | 17 | TRBV5-4 | CASSPGESVHMNTEAFF | TGTGCCAGCAGCCCGGGGGAGTCAGTCCACATGAACACTGAAGCTTTCTTT
. | . | TRBJ2-2 | 13 | TRBV24-1 | CATRGGNTGELFF | TGTGCCACCAGGGGAGGTAACACCGGGGAGCTGTTTTTT
. | . | TRBJ1-1 | 13 | TRBV11-3 | CASSSTPYTEAFF | TGTGCCAGCAGCTCTACCCCTTACACTGAAGCTTTCTTT
. | . | TRBJ1-4 | 15 | TRBV7-2 | CASSSKRGTNEKLFF | TGTGCCAGCAGCTCGAAAAGGGGAACTAATGAAAAACTGTTTTTT
once | . | TRBJ1-1 | 16 | TRBV5-8 | CASPNGVTGEGTEAFF | TGTGCCAGCCCCAACGGGGTCACGGGTGAGGGCACTGAAGCTTTCTTT
. | TRBD1 | TRBJ1-4 | 19 | TRBV5-3 | CARSSSDDRDAPRGEKLFF | TGTGCCAGAAGCTCCAGTGACGACAGGGATGCTCCCCGGGGGGAAAAACTGTTTTTT
. | . | TRBJ2-5 | 14 | TRBV7-6 | CASSLAHRDSTQYF | TGTGCCAGCAGCTTAGCGCACAGGGATAGTACCCAGTACTTC
. | . | TRBJ1-1 | 13 | TRBV19 | CASSSQANTEAFF | TGTGCCAGTAGCTCACAGGCGAACACTGAAGCTTTCTTT
. | TRBD1 | TRBJ1-2 | 17 | TRBV4-3 | CASSQGIGTGELAGYTF | TGCGCCAGCAGCCAAGGAATCGGGACAGGGGAATTGGCTGGCTACACCTTC
. | TRBD1 | TRBJ1-5 | 17 | TRBV28 | CASSLADRVFLGRAQHF | TGTGCCAGCAGTTTGGCGGACAGGGTTTTTCTAGGAAGGGCCCAGCATTTT
. | . | TRBJ2-1 | 17 | TRBV7-9 | CASSFSGGRGSYNEQFF | TGTGCCAGCAGCTTTTCCGGGGGGCGGGGCTCCTACAATGAGCAGTTCTTC
. | TRBD1 | TRBJ2-6 | 18 | TRBV5-5 | CASSLRGQGLSGANVLTF | TGTGCCAGCAGCTTGAGGGGACAGGGACTTTCCGGGGCCAACGTCCTGACTTTC
. | . | TRBJ2-7 | 15 | TRBV7-9 | CASSLVKGNPYEQYF | TGTGCCAGCAGCTTAGTAAAGGGGAACCCCTACGAGCAGTACTTC
. | . | TRBJ2-7 | 14 | TRBV7-2 | CASSLDLYAYEQYF | TGTGCCAGCAGCTTAGATCTGTATGCCTACGAGCAGTACTTC
many | . | TRBJ2-7 | 13 | TRBV9 | CASSGDLGYEQYF | TGTGCCAGCAGCGGTGACTTGGGTTACGAGCAGTACTTC
. | TRBD1 | TRBJ1-2 | 15 | TRBV5-1 | CASSLGAGGGYGYTF | TGCGCCAGCAGCTTGGGGGCAGGGGGCGGTTATGGCTACACCTTC
. | TRBD1 | TRBJ1-5 | 13 | TRBV5-6 | CASSQGVGQPQHF | TGTGCCAGCTCACAGGGGGTTGGACAGCCCCAGCATTTT
. | TRBD1 | TRBJ1-2 | 17 | TRBV5-1 | CASSLGEGGQYFYGYTF | TGCGCCAGCAGCTTGGGAGAGGGGGGACAGTACTTCTATGGCTACACCTTC
. | . | TRBJ1-2 | 13 | TRBV7-9 | CASSSPRDYGYTF | TGTGCCAGCAGCTCCCCCCGAGACTATGGCTACACCTTC